One sample yielded the 4 T cell receptor beta chains listed below, sequenced in a study of blood T cell repertoires in COVID-19 (dated by TCRdb to 2018 to 2021). Libraries came from the immunoSEQ multiplex PCR assay. The immuneACCESS repertoire file appears here via TCRdb, limited to in-frame rearrangements. These files lack a portion of the clones; in checked studies, under half of the deficit traces to unresolved V genes, and the cause of the others is not known. For this sample there are approximately 87,000 clones; around 89% appear just once. The ten largest make up around 13% of the sample. The sample was peripheral blood. The receptors were gathered from a man between 65 and 85 years old with active or convalescent COVID-19.

This clone was counted once. The chain joins TRBV4-2 to TRBJ1-6; D gene ambiguous. The CDR3 totals 13 residues. Germline CDR1 and CDR2: LGHNA and YNFKEQ. Trimming pared 0 bases from V and 5 bases from J, leaving 2 bases between. The CDR3 bases are TGTGCCAGCAGCCAAGACGATAATTCACCCCTCCACTTT. The encoded protein is CASSQDDNSPLHF.

The chain couples TRBV7-8 to TRBJ1-6; weak D call: TRBD1 (6 bases). The CDR3 is made up of 15 amino acids. Looked up from germline, CDR1 is SGHVS and CDR2 is FQNEAQ. The ends were cut back, 8 bases at V and 5 bases at J, with 16 bases in the middle. CDR3 in DNA: TGTGCCAGCCTTCGGCAGGACAGCGATAATTCACCCCTCCACTTT. Translated, it gives CASLRQDSDNSPLHF.

V is TRBV3-1 (or the pseudogene TRBV3-2) and J is TRBJ1-1; D is possibly TRBD1 (5 bases). CDR1 is LGHDT, CDR2 YNNKEL, per germline (reference sequence). The CDR3 contains 13 residues. V was shortened by 5 bases and J by 4 bases, with 11 bases between the two germline ends. CDR3 coding DNA: TGTGCCAGCAGCTTAACAGGAACCACTGAAGCTTTCTTT. Its translation: CASSLTGTTEAFF.

J is TRBJ2-5 and V is TRBV29-1; tentatively, D is TRBD1 (6 bases). V lost 3 bases and J lost 1, with 15 bases in between. The CDR3 extends over 15 amino acids. CDR1 and CDR2 from the germline V gene are SQVTM and ANQGSEA. The CDR3 is CSVEGVGGFQETQYF. CDR3 DNA: TGCAGCGTTGAGGGGGTAGGGGGTTTCCAAGAGACCCAGTACTTC.